Presented here are 10 T cell receptor beta chains from one specimen sequenced in a study of blood T cell repertoires in COVID-19. Profiled with immunoSEQ multiplex PCR; TCRdb holds only in-frame clones, not every one. The sample carries 150,000 or so clones, roughly 89% recorded once. The sequenced sample consisted of peripheral blood. The receptor source for this set is a man in his sixties with COVID-19, enrolled during active disease.

This chain joins TRBV7-2 and TRBJ2-7; TRBD2 agrees at 10 bases. Germline CDR1 is SGHTA and CDR2 is FQGNSA. CDR3 length: 16 amino acids. V lost 5 bases, J lost 3 bases, and 10 bases stayed unmatched. The CDR3 coding sequence is TGTGCCAGCAGCCCCCGGGCTAGCGGGGGCCTCTACGAGCAGTACTTC. As protein: CASSPRASGGLYEQYF. Full variable domain (missing parts from reference TRBV7-2 and TRBJ2-7): GAGVSQSPSNKVTEKGKDVELRCDPISGHTALYWYRQSLGQGLEFLIYFQGNSAPDKSGLPSDRFSAERTGGSVSTLTIQRTQQEDSAVYLCASSPRASGGLYEQYFGPGTRLTVT.

The chain has TRBV7-9 and TRBJ2-7; D is undetermined. Trimming stripped 3 bases from V and 0 bases from J, with 9 bases between. The CDR3 is 14 residues long. Germline CDR1 is SEHNR and CDR2 is FQNEAQ (reference sequence). The CDR3 DNA reads TGTGCCAGCAGCTTTGATAGGAGCTCCTACGAGCAGTACTTC. Its translation is CASSFDRSSYEQYF. Together with reference TRBV7-9 and TRBJ2-7, the CDR3 gives the full variable domain: DTGVSQNPRHKITKRGQNVTFRCDPISEHNRLYWYRQTLGQGPEFLTYFQNEAQLEKSRLLSDRFSAERPKGSFSTLEIQRTEQGDSAMYLCASSFDRSSYEQYFGPGTRLTVT.

The V call is TRBV7-3, the J call TRBJ2-3, with D perhaps TRBD2 (5 bases). The germline CDR1 and CDR2 sequences are SGHTA and FQGTGA. Trimming took off 5 bases at V and 9 bases at J, with 12 bases between the two ends. The CDR3 runs 12 residues. CDR3 nucleotide sequence: TGTGCCAGCAGCCCTTACCGAGGGACGCAGTATTTT. Residues: CASSPYRGTQYF.

The CDR3 coding sequence is TGTGCCAGTACCGTAGCGGTCACCGGGGAGCTGTTTTTT. This codes for CASTVAVTGELFF. This chain uses TRBV19 with TRBJ2-2; possible D gene TRBD2, 6 bases. V was shortened by 7 bases and J by 4 bases, with 10 bases between the two germline ends. Germline V lookup: CDR1 LNHDA, CDR2 SQIVND (reference sequence). The CDR3 covers 13 residues.

The V gene is TRBV18, the J gene TRBJ2-3, with D perhaps TRBD2 (6 bases). CDR3 length: 15 amino acids. The V end was cut by 6 bases, the J end by 0 bases, with 13 bases between. In germline, CDR1 is KGHSH, CDR2 LQKENI. The CDR3 sequence: CASSSGTYSTDTQYF. As DNA, the CDR3 is TGTGCCAGCTCTTCCGGGACTTACAGCACAGATACGCAGTATTTT. Using reference TRBV18 and TRBJ2-3 for the parts outside the CDR3, the full variable domain is NAGVMQNPRHLVRRRGQEARLRCSPMKGHSHVYWYRQLPEEGLKFMVYLQKENIIDESGMPKERFSAEFPKEGPSILRIQQVVRGDSAAYFCASSSGTYSTDTQYFGPGTRLTVL.

This clone was observed a few times. The CDR3 DNA sequence: TGTGCCAGTAGTATAGGAGTATCAACACCCCTCCACTTT. Residues: CASSIGVSTPLHF. The chain combines TRBV19 with TRBJ1-6; D ambiguous. The CDR3 runs 13 residues. Germline CDR1 reads LNHDA; CDR2 reads SQIVND (reference sequence). V shed 1 base and J shed 11 bases, with 9 bases lying between them.

V usage is TRBV5-8 and J usage is TRBJ1-2, with a weak D call TRBD1 (5 bases). Trimming stripped 2 bases from V and 2 bases from J, with 10 bases between. The germline gives CDR1 SGHTS, CDR2 YDEGEE. The CDR3 covers 14 residues. This CDR3 reads CASSFSDRNYGYTF. The CDR3 DNA reads as TGTGCCAGCAGCTTCTCCGACAGAAACTATGGCTACACCTTC.

The chain joins TRBV21-1 to TRBJ2-1; the D segment call TRBD2 is taken from the table without a DNA check. TRBV21-1 is a recognized pseudogene. The CDR3 extends over 18 amino acids. For the CDR3, the DNA is TGTGCCAGCAGCAGATCCGGGACTAGCGGGGGATCCTACAATGAGCAGTTCTTC. It specifies CASSRSGTSGGSYNEQFF.

The rearrangement links TRBV7-3 to TRBJ2-1; the match to TRBD1 covers 8 bases. This CDR3 is 18 amino acids long. Germline CDR1 is SGHTA and CDR2 is FQGTGA. After removal of 2 bases from V and 6 bases from J, the junction contained 15 bases not matched to a gene. CDR3 in amino acids: CASSLEPGRTGPGNEQFF. For the CDR3, the DNA is TGTGCCAGCAGCTTAGAGCCGGGTAGGACAGGGCCAGGCAATGAGCAGTTCTTC.

V usage is TRBV7-2 and J usage is TRBJ1-2; 9 nucleotides match TRBD1. Germline V gene lookup returns CDR1 SGHTA and CDR2 FQGNSA. Unmatched junction bases numbered 6, after V lost 1 base and J lost 3 bases. The CDR3 has 16 residues. CDR3 sequence reads: CASSLGGQGVDYGYTF. CDR3 in DNA: TGTGCCAGCAGCTTAGGGGGACAGGGAGTAGACTATGGCTACACCTTC. The full variable domain, rest sourced from reference TRBV7-2 and TRBJ1-2, is GAGVSQSPSNKVTEKGKDVELRCDPISGHTALYWYRQSLGQGLEFLIYFQGNSAPDKSGLPSDRFSAERTGGSVSTLTIQRTQQEDSAVYLCASSLGGQGVDYGYTFGSGTRLTVV.